The following is a TCR beta chain sequence with its context. Repertoires were generated with immunoSEQ multiplex PCR, while TCRdb's copy carries only in-frame clones and drops some. This repertoire shows about 1.4 million clones, approximately 96% found once; its top ten account for over 1%. The CDR3 length is 14 residues. The V gene end was trimmed by 1 base and the J gene end by 6 bases; junction bases not matched to a gene: 3. Looked up from germline, CDR1 is SEHNR and CDR2 is FQNEAQ (reference sequence). These data originate in a study of shared clonotypes between healthy human individuals. CD4+ cells underwent separation, giving CD45RA+ naive and CD45RA-negative memory subsets.

What was sequenced was naive CD4+ T cells sorted from blood. Subset noted: CD45RA+ positively selected. This clonotype was obtained from a man aged 30-40 years in good health. The chain joins TRBV7-9 to TRBJ1-2, with TRBD1 matching over 9 bases. As DNA, the CDR3 is TGTGCCAGCAGCTTAGGGAGGACAGGGGATGGCTACACCTTC. This sequence encodes CASSLGRTGDGYTF.